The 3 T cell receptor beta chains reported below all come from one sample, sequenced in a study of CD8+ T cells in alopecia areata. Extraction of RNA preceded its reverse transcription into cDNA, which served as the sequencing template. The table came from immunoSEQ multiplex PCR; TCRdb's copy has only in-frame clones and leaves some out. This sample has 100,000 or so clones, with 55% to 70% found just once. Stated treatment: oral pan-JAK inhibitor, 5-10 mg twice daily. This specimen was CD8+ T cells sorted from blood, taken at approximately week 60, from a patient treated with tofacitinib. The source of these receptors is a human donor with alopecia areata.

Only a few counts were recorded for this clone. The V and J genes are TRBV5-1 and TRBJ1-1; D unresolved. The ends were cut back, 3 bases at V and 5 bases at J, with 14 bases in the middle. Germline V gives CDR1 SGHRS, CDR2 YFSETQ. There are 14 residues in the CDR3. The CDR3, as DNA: TGCGCCAGCAGCTACCTCCTCGGCTCGACTGAAGCTTTCTTT. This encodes CASSYLLGSTEAFF. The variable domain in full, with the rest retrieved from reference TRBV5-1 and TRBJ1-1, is KAGVTQTPRYLIKTRGQQVTLSCSPISGHRSVSWYQQTPGQGLQFLFEYFSETQRNKGNFPGRFSGRQFSNSRSEMNVSTLELGDSALYLCASSYLLGSTEAFFGQGTRLTVV.

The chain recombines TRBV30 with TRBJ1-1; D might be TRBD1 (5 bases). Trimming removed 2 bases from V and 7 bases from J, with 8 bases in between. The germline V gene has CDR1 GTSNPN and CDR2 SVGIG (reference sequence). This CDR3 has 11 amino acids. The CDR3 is CAWSLGVEAFF. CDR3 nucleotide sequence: TGTGCCTGGAGTCTGGGGGTTGAAGCTTTCTTT. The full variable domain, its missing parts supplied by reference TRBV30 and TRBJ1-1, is SQTIHQWPATLVQPVGSPLSLECTVEGTSNPNLYWYRQAAGRGLQLLFYSVGIGQISSEVPQNLSASRPQDRQFILSSKKLLLSDSGFYLCAWSLGVEAFFGQGTRLTVV.

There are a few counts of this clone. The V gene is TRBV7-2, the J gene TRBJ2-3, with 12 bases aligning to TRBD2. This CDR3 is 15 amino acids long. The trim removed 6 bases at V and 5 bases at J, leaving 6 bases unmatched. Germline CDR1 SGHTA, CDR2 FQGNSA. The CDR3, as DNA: TGTGCCAGCAGACGGACTAGCGGGGACCTAGATACGCAGTATTTT. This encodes CASRRTSGDLDTQYF.